Below, 19 T cell receptor beta chains from the same sample are listed, as sequenced in a study of T cell responses to AZD1222 COVID-19 vaccine. The table came from immunoSEQ multiplex PCR; TCRdb's copy has only in-frame clones and leaves some out. Among 95,000 to 100,000 clones listed, 65% to 85% were seen once. The material was peripheral blood, obtained 28 days after the second AZD1222 dose. The receptor set was obtained from an adult who received the AZD1222 COVID-19 vaccine.

The chain employs TRBV7-9 and TRBJ1-2; TRBD1 matches at 7 bases. CDR3 length equals 15 residues. V trimming: 4 bases; J trimming: 4 bases; junction bases outside the gene matches: 9. Germline-derived CDR1 and CDR2 are SEHNR and FQNEAQ (reference sequence). The CDR3: CASSSTGVDLYGYTF. The CDR3 DNA sequence: TGTGCCAGCAGCTCCACAGGGGTCGACCTCTATGGCTACACCTTC.

The chain combines TRBV4-2 with TRBJ2-7; D gene ambiguous. The germline gives CDR1 LGHNA, CDR2 YNFKEQ. Trimming shortened V by 1 base and J by 3 bases, and 16 bases separated the two germline ends. The CDR3 loop spans 16 amino acids. The CDR3, as DNA: TGTGCCAGCAGCCAAGGTTTAGTAGGAACGAACTACGAGCAGTACTTC. The encoded protein is CASSQGLVGTNYEQYF.

V gene TRBV12-3 or TRBV12-4 combines with J gene TRBJ1-2; unclear D gene. The CDR3 is made up of 13 amino acids. With 3 bases removed from V and 2 bases from J, the gap between germline ends came to 7 bases. The CDR3 nucleotides read TGTGCCAGCAGTTTGGGAGGGAACTATGGCTACACCTTC. Amino acids: CASSLGGNYGYTF.

The chain couples TRBV3-1 (or the pseudogene TRBV3-2) to TRBJ2-5, with 7 bases matching TRBD2. The CDR3 sequence is 15 residues long. Germline assignment: CDR1 LGHDT and CDR2 YNNKEL (reference sequence). The ends lost 0 bases at V and 7 bases at J; junction bases unmatched: 8. CDR3 residues: CASSQELASMMTQYF. In nucleotides, the CDR3 is TGTGCCAGCAGCCAAGAACTAGCGTCTATGATGACCCAGTACTTC.

This clone was counted a single time. J is TRBJ2-7 and V is TRBV27, with 11 bases aligning to TRBD2. This CDR3 region has 17 residues. CDR1 MNHEY and CDR2 SMNVEV come from the germline V gene (reference sequence). Trimming at V came to 6 bases and at J to 7 bases, leaving 17 bases not matched to a gene. CDR3 nucleotides: TGTGCCAGCAGGACCAAACTAGCGGGAGACCAGAGGGGTGAGCAGTACTTC. It specifies CASRTKLAGDQRGEQYF.

The chain employs TRBV10-3 and TRBJ1-5, with 8 bases identical to TRBD1. The CDR3 sequence is 16 residues long. CDR1 and CDR2 (germline): ENHRY, SYGVKD. J lost 5 bases, V lost 0 bases, and 6 bases had no gene match. This chain's CDR3 is CAISESGTGGDQPQHF. CDR3 nucleotide sequence: TGTGCCATCAGTGAGTCCGGGACAGGAGGCGATCAGCCCCAGCATTTT.

This rearrangement joins TRBV20-1 to TRBJ1-5, with D perhaps matching TRBD1 (5 bases). The CDR3 totals 18 residues. V shed 3 bases and J shed 2 bases, with 23 bases lying between them. The V gene's germline CDR1 is DFQATT and CDR2 SNEGSKA (reference sequence). In DNA form, the CDR3 reads TGCAGTGCTAGTGATTCTACAAGGTGGGGGGGAGGCAATCAGCCCCAGCATTTT. Amino acids: CSASDSTRWGGGNQPQHF.

The CDR3 loop is CASRAPGTGVYEQYF. The DNA for the CDR3 is TGTGCCAGCAGGGCCCCCGGGACAGGGGTATACGAGCAGTACTTC. The chain is built from TRBV2 and TRBJ2-7; 10 positions agree with TRBD1. This CDR3 comprises 15 residues. CDR1 SNHLY and CDR2 FYNNEI come from the germline V gene. V lost 6 bases and J lost 4; bases outside the gene matches: 9.

This clone was recorded once. In nucleotides, the CDR3 is TGTGCCAGCAGTCAGCGGGGGGGCACCATTCAGTACTTC. It codes for CASSQRGGTIQYF. V and J are TRBV7-2 and TRBJ2-4; TRBD2 agrees at 10 bases. This CDR3 comprises 13 residues. Germline lookup yields CDR1 SGHTA and CDR2 FQGNSA. Trimming removed 6 bases from V and 9 bases from J; junction bases left unmatched: 5.

V and J are TRBV3-1 (or the pseudogene TRBV3-2) and TRBJ2-5; 8 bases align to TRBD2. CDR3 length: 14 residues. Germline-derived CDR1 and CDR2 are LGHDT and YNNKEL (reference sequence). V was clipped by 2 bases and J by 6 bases; unmatched bases: 5. CDR3 DNA sequence: TGTGCCAGCAGCCAACTAGCGGGCCTGAAGACCCAGTACTTC. Translating it yields CASSQLAGLKTQYF.

The V call is TRBV11-2, the J call TRBJ1-4, with D possibly being TRBD1 (6 bases). Germline V gene lookup returns CDR1 SGHAT and CDR2 FQNNGV. The V and J ends lost 1 base and 7 bases respectively, with 13 bases between them. This CDR3 has 15 residues. CDR3 nucleotides: TGTGCCAGCAGCTTAGTTGGGGGCGCCGGTGAAAAACTGTTTTTT. The encoded protein is CASSLVGGAGEKLFF.

This sequence joins TRBV5-8 and TRBJ2-5; TRBD2 might be the D (6 bases). This CDR3 contains 15 residues. Trimming shortened V by 3 bases and J by 4 bases, and 16 bases separated the two germline ends. Looked up from germline, CDR1 is SGHTS and CDR2 is YDEGEE. Written as DNA, the CDR3 is TGTGCCAGCAGCTGGAGGGGTTTACGGGCAGAGACCCAGTACTTC. Translated: CASSWRGLRAETQYF.

This chain links TRBV18 with TRBJ2-1, with 8 bases fitting TRBD2. With V trimmed by 3 bases and J by 8 bases, 6 bases remained unmatched. Germline lookup yields CDR1 KGHSH and CDR2 LQKENI. The CDR3 is 14 amino acids. The CDR3 here is CASSPGTSNDEQFF. The DNA for the CDR3 is TGTGCCAGCTCACCCGGGACTAGTAATGATGAGCAGTTCTTC.

The chain has TRBV2 and TRBJ1-1, with D tentatively TRBD1 (6 bases). This CDR3 comprises 13 residues. Germline lookup yields CDR1 SNHLY and CDR2 FYNNEI. Trimming took 4 bases from V and 7 from J, leaving 13 bases between them. The DNA of the CDR3 is TGTGCCAGCAGTGGGTTGGGGGCGGGTGAAGCTTTCTTT. Protein product: CASSGLGAGEAFF. Drawing the rest from reference TRBV2 and TRBJ1-1, the complete variable domain is EPEVTQTPSHQVTQMGQEVILRCVPISNHLYFYWYRQILGQKVEFLVSFYNNEISEKSEIFDDQFSVERPDGSNFTLKIRSTKLEDSAMYFCASSGLGAGEAFFGQGTRLTVV.

In DNA, the CDR3 is TGTGCCAGCAGTTACGGACAGGGAGTTAAAAACATTCAGTACTTC. Translated: CASSYGQGVKNIQYF. V gene TRBV27 combines with J gene TRBJ2-4; 8 bases fit TRBD1. V dropped 4 bases and J dropped 4; count of bases not matched to a gene: 6. Per germline, CDR1 MNHEY and CDR2 SMNVEV (reference sequence). The CDR3 covers 15 residues.

V gene TRBV7-3 combines with J gene TRBJ1-1; D not certain. Germline V gene sequence: CDR1 SGHTA, CDR2 FQGTGA. V was shortened by 1 base and J by 1 base, with 4 bases between the two germline ends. The CDR3 extends over 13 amino acids. The CDR3 reads CASSLKRNTEAFF. Written as DNA, the CDR3 is TGTGCCAGCAGCTTAAAAAGGAACACTGAAGCTTTCTTT.

The chain combines TRBV2 with TRBJ1-5; a possible D gene is TRBD1 (5 bases). The CDR3 consists of 17 residues. Germline V gives CDR1 SNHLY, CDR2 FYNNEI. V lost 6 bases to trimming and J lost 0 bases, with 18 bases between them. The DNA of the CDR3 is TGTGCCAGCAGGGATTGGGAGGGGAGTTATAGCAATCAGCCCCAGCATTTT. Translation: CASRDWEGSYSNQPQHF.

With respect to this clone: The junction shows a germline mismatch at one end, possibly a read error. The CDR3 loop reads CASKDTGTGKQPQHF. In DNA form, the CDR3 reads TGTGCCAGCAAAGATACAGGGACAGGCAAACAGCCCCAGCATTTT. The chain combines TRBV2 with TRBJ1-5; 8 nucleotides agree with TRBD1. This CDR3 spans 15 amino acids. Germline values: CDR1 SNHLY, CDR2 FYNNEI.

The chain links TRBV27 to TRBJ2-6, with D tentatively TRBD1 (5 bases). Germline CDR1 and CDR2: MNHEY and SMNVEV (reference sequence). This CDR3 is built from 17 residues. The V gene lost 3 bases and the J gene lost 0 bases, with 12 bases spanning the gap. CDR3 loop: CASSFGLGDSGANVLTF. The CDR3 bases are TGTGCCAGCAGTTTTGGGTTAGGGGACTCTGGGGCCAACGTCCTGACTTTC.